This T cell receptor (beta chain) originates from a study of cytomegalovirus exposure and HLA in healthy donors (dated by TCRdb to 2015 to 2018). Study-wide context: An earlier analysis of several hundred of the donors reported about 280 Gb of sequence data and 117 million unique TCR beta sequences obtained from around 170 million T cells. Of the roughly 400 genotyped donors, approximately 83% fell in the genetic ancestry cluster associated with self-reported Caucasian donors. On average, 235,054 unique TCR beta nucleotide sequences were sequenced per donor among 398 genotyped donors of the cohort, with roughly 18% of those sequences being non-productive. In an earlier analysis of several hundred of the donors, high-throughput TCR beta sequencing was used to judge whether each TCR beta V gene segment behaved as functional or pseudogenic. An early release that covered 500 to 800 HLA-typed donors contained around 300 gigabases of sequencing data and approximately 85 million unique TCR sequences. In a later analysis, previously published TCR beta repertoires from 666 donors were re-analyzed and high-resolution HLA genotyping was added so that TCR occurrence patterns could be studied. Besides the first cohort of 666 subjects, a separate validation cohort made up of 90 to 150 different subjects was used. A later genetic analysis used genome-wide SNP genotypes for about 65% of the roughly 670 donors, treating that subset as a discovery cohort. Both class I and class II loci were covered by HLA typing, at four-digit resolution. The T cell repertoires of under 750 subjects were profiled by immunosequencing and related to cytomegalovirus serostatus. The number of typed donors differed by locus: about 629-630 for A, B, C, DRB1 and DQB1; 522 for DQA1; approximately 610 for DPA1; and about 470 for DPB1. Because of strong linkage in the cohort, roughly five DR-DQ haplotypes were treated as single units for association and clustering. The study aimed to test whether signatures of past pathogen exposure could be identified by cataloging public T cell receptors. Every discovery cohort repertoire had been produced on one sequencing platform. Alongside the repertoire data, information on donor age, sex, ethnicity and CMV serostatus was compiled. The later analysis used no new phenotypic data to find candidate immune exposures, relying instead on TCR beta sequences and their occurrence across donors. The study combined high-throughput TCR immunosequencing, statistical association of individual TCRs with disease status, and machine learning to predict cytomegalovirus infection status.

The germline V gene yields SGHDT for CDR1 and YYEEEE for CDR2. There are 16 amino acids in the CDR3, from cysteine to phenylalanine inclusive. Left in the record is the CDR3 DNA by itself, 48 bases read in frame from the first base. V and J lose 4 bases and 3 bases, and a span of 19 bases separates them. Library preparation employed the immunoSEQ multiplex PCR assay. For the multiplex PCR, a mixture combining 60 forward primers for TCR Vbeta segments and 13 reverse primers for TCR Jbeta segments was used. The CDR3 region of rearranged TCR beta genes was amplified from genomic DNA by a multiplex PCR assay. Amplified TCR beta libraries were sequenced as 87-base-pair reads on the Illumina HiSeq System. From the authors' description of their analysis: A later analysis tallied around 87 million unique TCR beta chains across the 666 repertoires, and around 9.9 million of those chains were shared by two or more donors. Raw reads were error-corrected and collapsed into unique sequences with a nearest-neighbor algorithm that merged closely related sequences to remove PCR and sequencing errors. CDR3 sequences were aligned to IMGT reference sequences to assign V, D and J gene segments. Each retained sequence needed at least a six-nucleotide match to both a V gene segment and a J gene segment. Rearrangements were called productive when the CDR3 lacked stop codons and stayed in frame with V and J; all others were non-productive. Following IMGT convention, CDR3 was defined as the stretch from the second conserved V-encoded cysteine up to the conserved J-encoded phenylalanine. In an earlier analysis of more than 550 of the donors, sequences lacking an unambiguous match to a single V gene segment were excluded. In an earlier analysis of 587 of the donors, V segments were called functional above 56.7% productive rearrangements and were called segregating when the between-donor standard deviation exceeded 5%. A statistical classification framework was developed to diagnose cytomegalovirus status using the catalog of TCR beta chain sequences. In a later analysis, V and J genes were assigned by comparing TCR nucleotide sequences against IMGT/GENE-DB human TR gene sequences. In a later analysis, CDR3 sequences and most-parsimonious VDJ recombination scenarios were assigned using the TCRdist pipeline. In a later analysis, each TCR beta chain was defined by its CDR3 amino acid sequence together with its V-gene family, and reads lacking a unique V-gene family were excluded. As a way to deal with suspected cross-contamination and a sequencing artifact, a later analysis dropped 450 to 600 nucleotide sequences that were highly shared and had low generation probability. A later analysis calculated a clonal expansion index for each public chain from normalized within-repertoire ranks of inferred template counts. Generation probabilities in a later analysis came from a VDJ recombination model fitted to out-of-frame rearrangements, and those results were checked against IGoR. In a later analysis, TCR-TCR, TCR-HLA and TCR-CMV co-occurrence was scored with hypergeometric tests, and a repertoire-size bias correction was applied to TCR pairs. In a later analysis, false discovery rates were estimated by permuting HLA or CMV assignments 20 times. In a later analysis, co-occurring TCRs were grouped using DBSCAN, and TCRdist sequence similarity was added for clustering within HLA-allele-positive subsets. Co-occurrence clustering excluded repertoires with fewer than 30,000 or more than 120,000 public chains, plus five with anomalous nucleotide sharing. The source is immuneACCESS, and TCRdb retained only in-frame sequences with V and J called. Part of the clones is not carried over; for the studies checked, unresolved V genes explain less than half of this, and the remainder is unexplained. The V and J calls and clone size come from that table; D and trimming were worked out from the DNA. The sample's table lists a count of around 210,000 clones. Jointly, the top ten make up roughly 0.89% of the sample.

The cohort consisted of 670 or so healthy bone marrow donors. All cohort members were sampled while nominally healthy, although unrecorded immune exposures were likely present. The donor was CMV seropositive and was included in the group of some 290 seropositive cohort members. Every donor gave a peripheral blood sample, and the peripheral blood mononuclear cells from that sample were used for TCR beta sequencing. The Qiagen DNeasy Blood Extraction Kit was used to extract genomic DNA from the blood cell samples. With respect to this clone: Its antigen target is currently unknown.

Overall results and qualifications from the work: Some IMGT-functional V segments, including TRBV6-2 and TRBV6-3, could not be told apart with the 87-base-pair reads, so those segments were excluded. In both the original and validation cohorts, the classifier was reported to diagnose cytomegalovirus status with high specificity and sensitivity. While some public TCRs were present in many individuals, most TCR sequences turned up only very rarely across donors. The authors suggested that the approach could potentially be generalized to other disease states and immunological phenotypes. A later genetic analysis reported fewer N-insertions in productive TCRs among donors in an Asian-associated ancestry cluster than the roughly 720-donor mean. The earlier analysis of about 600 of the donors excluded about 16 rarely observed V segments, including chromosome 9 orphons, because counts were too low. Broadly in line with IMGT annotations, most TCR beta V segments showed up in productive rearrangements about 87% or about 30% of the time in an earlier analysis of 450 to 750 of the donors. Three of the identified cytomegalovirus-associated TCR beta chains were confirmed in vitro to be specific for cytomegalovirus antigens. A later analysis found that HLA-associated TCR beta chains were more clonally expanded and had lower generation probabilities than equally common non-associated chains. For the cohort, immune exposure information was limited to CMV serostatus. HLA typing was unavailable for some donors at each locus, so association tests used only the typed subset. In the study, around 150 TCR beta chains were listed as associated with cytomegalovirus. V-gene and J-gene trimming of TCR beta chains was associated with a missense DCLRE1C variant in a later genetic analysis, and the association was replicated in an independent cohort. A further reported finding was that TCR beta sequences accurately predicted the HLA-A and HLA-B alleles for most subjects in the first cohort. The cohort was sequenced for TCR beta chains only, and without alpha or paired-chain data the features that could be detected were limited. Several of the top co-occurrence clusters appeared to be linked to parvovirus B19, influenza, CMV and Epstein-Barr virus, according to a later analysis. In a later analysis, some 18,000 TCR beta sequences were associated with specific HLA alleles at a false discovery rate of 0.05. The sequencing pipeline was judged likely to have produced a cluster of highly shared sequence variants as a technical artifact. The presence/absence analyses assumed that sequencing depth was roughly uniform across donors, and that assumption may not be true. In a later analysis, most CMV-associated TCR beta chains were found to appear HLA-restricted, with HLA associations seemingly driven largely by CMV exposure. Linkage disequilibrium might explain the correlated functional status among segregating V segments, but an unknown experimental factor could not be excluded. A later analysis found that TCR association rates varied across HLA loci, with DRB1 alleles showing the most associated TCRs and HLA-C alleles the fewest. When HLA alleles, especially DR and DQ, strongly co-occurred, TCR associations were difficult to assign to individual alleles.

Here the chain combines TRBV5-6 and TRBJ1-1; the D gene is possibly TRBD1, with 6 bases matching. Sample: PBMCs. The TCR comes from a woman aged 30 to 39 in good health and CMV-seropositive. CDR3 protein: CASSRAFSQGYTEAFF. The DNA reads TGTGCCAGCAGCCGGGCCTTTTCCCAGGGGTACACTGAAGCTTTCTTT.